The 14 T cell receptor beta chains presented below share a single source sample, sequenced in a study of blood T cell repertoires in COVID-19. The data were produced by immunoSEQ multiplex PCR, yet TCRdb's version contains in-frame clones alone and is incomplete. The table shows a few hundred thousand clones, with under 90% occurring only once. The specimen was peripheral blood. The receptor set was obtained from a woman aged 60-70 years who had recovered from COVID-19.

This chain uses TRBV9 with TRBJ1-2; D is undetermined. CDR1 and CDR2 from the germline V gene are SGDLS and YYNGEE. The germline V and J ends were trimmed by 0 bases and 2 bases, with 5 bases remaining between them. This CDR3 is built from 13 residues. The CDR3 protein is CASSVGQNYGYTF. The CDR3 coding sequence is TGTGCCAGCAGCGTAGGCCAGAACTATGGCTACACCTTC.

The genes are TRBV9 and TRBJ1-4; TRBD1 is a possible D gene (6 bases). From germline, CDR1 is SGDLS and CDR2 YYNGEE. This CDR3 spans 14 amino acids. Trimming removed 3 bases from V and 8 bases from J, with 14 bases in between. Here the CDR3 DNA reads TGTGCCAGCAGCGGAGAACAGGGACGGGAAAAACTGTTTTTT. Its protein is CASSGEQGREKLFF.

V and J are TRBV9 and TRBJ1-1, with a weak D call TRBD1 (5 bases). The ends were cut back, 4 bases at V and 3 bases at J, with 13 bases in the middle. The CDR3 contains 14 residues. Germline assignment: CDR1 SGDLS and CDR2 YYNGEE. CDR3 residues: CASSSGDGDTEAFF. The CDR3 nucleotides read TGTGCCAGCAGCTCGGGGGACGGAGACACTGAAGCTTTCTTT.

The chain employs TRBV9 and TRBJ2-5, with D maybe TRBD2 (7 bases). V lost 6 bases and J 5 bases, leaving 20 bases between the germline ends. The CDR3 runs 15 residues. Per the germline V gene, CDR1 is SGDLS and CDR2 is YYNGEE. Here the CDR3 reads CASTLGGGLGETQYF. The CDR3 nucleotides are TGTGCCAGCACCTTGGGAGGGGGGCTAGGGGAGACCCAGTACTTC. Filled out from reference TRBV9 and TRBJ2-5, the complete variable domain reads DSGVTQTPKHLITATGQRVTLRCSPRSGDLSVYWYQQSLDQGLQFLIQYYNGEERAKGNILERFSAQQFPDLHSELNLSSLELGDSALYFCASTLGGGLGETQYFGPGTRLLVL.

The chain uses TRBV27 and TRBJ2-7; possible D gene TRBD2, 6 bases. V shed 0 bases and J shed 5 bases, with 11 bases lying between them. Looked up from germline, CDR1 is MNHEY and CDR2 is SMNVEV (reference sequence). The CDR3 is 14 residues long. In DNA, the CDR3 is TGTGCCAGCAGTTTATCGCGGGGAGGCAACGAGCAGTACTTC. Its translation is CASSLSRGGNEQYF.

The chain combines TRBV15 with TRBJ2-2; TRBD1 matches 8 bases. Germline V CDR1 and CDR2: LNHNV, YYDKDF (reference sequence). V trimming: 1 base; J trimming: 3 bases; junction bases outside the gene matches: 4. The CDR3 extends over 16 amino acids. CDR3 DNA: TGTGCCACCAGCAGAGCGGACAGGGTGGACACCGGGGAGCTGTTTTTT. Protein sequence: CATSRADRVDTGELFF.

This chain connects TRBV12-3 or TRBV12-4 to TRBJ1-2; a weak D match, TRBD1 (5 bases). CDR3 length: 12 amino acids. Trimming shortened V by 6 bases and J by 6 bases, and 11 bases separated the two germline ends. The CDR3 bases are TGTGCCAGCAGCACATACAGGAATGGCTACACCTTC. This sequence encodes CASSTYRNGYTF.

The gene calls are TRBV3-1 (or the pseudogene TRBV3-2) and TRBJ2-3, with TRBD2 matching 10 bases. The CDR3 totals 15 residues. The V gene's germline CDR1 is LGHDT and CDR2 YNNKEL (reference sequence). V shed 4 bases, J shed 2 bases, and the junction held 3 bases outside the gene matches. The CDR3 loop reads CASSLGTSATDTQYF. The CDR3 coding sequence is TGTGCCAGCAGCCTTGGGACTAGCGCCACAGATACGCAGTATTTT.

A single count supports this clone. The rearrangement joins TRBV21-1 to TRBJ1-2; TRBD1 is the table's D call, not checked against the DNA. TRBV21-1 counts as a pseudogene. The CDR3 loop spans 18 amino acids. CDR3 sequence: CASSKGEAGKGSGYGYTF. CDR3 coding DNA: TGTGCCAGCAGCAAAGGAGAGGCAGGGAAAGGGTCCGGCTATGGCTACACCTTC.

V gene TRBV10-3 combines with J gene TRBJ2-7, with 9 bases lining up with TRBD1. Germline CDR1 and CDR2: ENHRY and SYGVKD. V gave up 3 bases and J gave up 4 bases; unmatched junction bases: 7. This CDR3 region has 15 residues. The CDR3 bases are TGTGCCATCAGTGAATTGGGACAGGGACCTTACGAGCAGTACTTC. Translating it yields CAISELGQGPYEQYF.

The rearrangement uses TRBV7-2 and TRBJ1-2, with 7 bases identical to TRBD1. The junction had 6 bases not matched to a gene; V was cut back by 5 bases and J by 0 bases. CDR3 length: 15 amino acids. Germline CDR1 SGHTA, CDR2 FQGNSA. This CDR3 reads CASSGKGAANYGYTF. Here the CDR3 DNA reads TGTGCCAGCAGCGGAAAGGGGGCGGCTAACTATGGCTACACCTTC.

This chain links TRBV5-1 with TRBJ2-6; D is uncertain. Germline V gene lookup returns CDR1 SGHRS and CDR2 YFSETQ. Trimming stripped 4 bases from V and 0 bases from J, with 8 bases between. The CDR3 is 15 residues long. The CDR3 region has the DNA TGCGCCAGCAGCGAGCCGTACTCTGGGGCCAACGTCCTGACTTTC. Its protein is CASSEPYSGANVLTF.

The chain employs TRBV5-6 and TRBJ2-3, with TRBD2 matching over 8 bases. Germline V gene sequence: CDR1 SGHDT, CDR2 YYEEEE. V lost 5 bases and J lost 6; bases outside the gene matches: 11. This CDR3 spans 15 amino acids. The chain's CDR3 is CASSRPGLGGDTQYF. CDR3 nucleotide sequence: TGTGCCAGCAGTAGACCGGGACTAGGGGGGGATACGCAGTATTTT.

The chain uses TRBV5-1 and TRBJ1-2; TRBD1 matches at 10 bases. This CDR3 contains 14 residues. V shed 4 bases, J shed 7 bases, and the junction held 7 bases outside the gene matches. Per germline, CDR1 SGHRS and CDR2 YFSETQ. CDR3 DNA sequence: TGCGCCAGCAGCGACGGACAGGGGGTTGCTGGCTACACCTTC. It encodes CASSDGQGVAGYTF.